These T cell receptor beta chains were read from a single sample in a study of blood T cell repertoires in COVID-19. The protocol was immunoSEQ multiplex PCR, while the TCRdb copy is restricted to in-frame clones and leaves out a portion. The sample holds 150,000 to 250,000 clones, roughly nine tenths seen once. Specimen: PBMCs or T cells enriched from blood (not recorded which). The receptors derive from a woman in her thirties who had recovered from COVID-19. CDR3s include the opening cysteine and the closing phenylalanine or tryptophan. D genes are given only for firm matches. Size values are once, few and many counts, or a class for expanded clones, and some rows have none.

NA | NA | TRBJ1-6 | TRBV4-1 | CASSQDPPIRRSSYNSPLHF | TGCGCCAGCAGCCAAGATCCCCCGATACGGAGGAGCTCCTATAATTCACCCCTCCACTTT
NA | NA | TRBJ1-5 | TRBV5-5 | CASSLWYSETWNQPQHF | TGTGCCAGCAGCTTGTGGTATTCAGAAACGTGGAATCAGCCCCAGCATTTT
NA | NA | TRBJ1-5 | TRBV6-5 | CASSTGGPGQPQHF | TGTGCCAGCAGTACGGGGGGGCCTGGTCAGCCCCAGCATTTT
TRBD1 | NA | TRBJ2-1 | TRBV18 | CASSPGTGRSNEQFF | TGTGCCAGCTCCCCCGGGACAGGACGGTCCAATGAGCAGTTCTTC
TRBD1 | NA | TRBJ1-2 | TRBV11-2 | CASSQRQGGGYTF | TGTGCCAGCAGCCAACGACAGGGCGGTGGCTACACCTTC
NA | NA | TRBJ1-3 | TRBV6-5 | CASSYRGTGGNTIYF | TGTGCCAGCAGTTATCGGGGAACAGGGGGAAACACCATATATTTT
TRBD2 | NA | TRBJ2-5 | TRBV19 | CASNSGGVQETQYF | TGTGCCAGCAATAGCGGGGGCGTACAAGAGACCCAGTACTTC
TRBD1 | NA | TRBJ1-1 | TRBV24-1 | CATSDRVEAFF | TGTGCCACCAGCGACAGGGTTGAAGCTTTCTTT
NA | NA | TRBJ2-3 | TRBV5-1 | CASSLSSGGTDTQYF | TGCGCCAGCAGCTTGTCTTCAGGGGGCACAGATACGCAGTATTTT
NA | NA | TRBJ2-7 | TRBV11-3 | CASGRTNRGYEQYF | TGTGCCAGCGGTCGGACTAACCGAGGCTACGAGCAGTACTTC
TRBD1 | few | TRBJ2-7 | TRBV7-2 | CASSLERGRPSVEQYF | TGTGCCAGCAGCTTAGAAAGGGGGCGACCGTCTGTCGAGCAGTACTTC
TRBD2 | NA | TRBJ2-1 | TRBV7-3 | CASSRGLAGGPPGNEQFF | TGTGCCAGCAGCCGGGGACTAGCGGGAGGGCCACCCGGGAATGAGCAGTTCTTC
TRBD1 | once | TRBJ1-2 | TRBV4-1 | CASSQEAQGIGYTF | TGCGCCAGCAGCCAAGAAGCACAGGGGATAGGCTACACCTTC
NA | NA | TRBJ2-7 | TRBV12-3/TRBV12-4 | CASRDQGYEQYF | TGTGCCAGCAGGGATCAGGGCTACGAGCAGTACTTC